These 24 T cell receptor beta chains originate from one sample sequenced in a study of type 1 and type 2 diabetes patients. The PCR template was genomic DNA. Multiplex PCR with 30 forward and 13 reverse primers amplified the TCR beta CDR3. Each CDR3 protein is one row after TCRdb ran MiXCR on the multiplex PCR reads. The sample shows about 250,000 distinct CDR3 sequences, more than 40% of them seen only once. The sample comprised peripheral blood mononuclear cells (PBMCs). These receptors all stem from a man aged 18 to 29 with type 2 diabetes.

The V and J genes are TRBV10-3 and TRBJ1-1, with D perhaps TRBD1 (6 bases). V dropped 5 bases and J dropped 5 bases, with 18 bases sitting between them. CDR1 ENHRY and CDR2 SYGVKD come from the germline V gene. This CDR3 comprises 15 residues. The CDR3 loop is CAISIKQGPWTEAFF. The DNA for the CDR3 is TGTGCCATCAGTATAAAACAGGGACCTTGGACTGAAGCTTTCTTT.

This clonotype has ten or more counts. The chain uses TRBV6-5 and TRBJ1-1; D perhaps matches TRBD1 (5 bases). This CDR3 has 13 amino acids. Looked up from germline, CDR1 is MNHEY and CDR2 is SVGAGI. The V end was cut by 3 bases, the J end by 11 bases, with 16 bases between. The CDR3 loop is CASSYQGSTGAFF. As DNA, the CDR3 is TGTGCCAGCAGTTATCAGGGATCCACTGGTGCTTTCTTT.

This chain connects TRBV25-1 to TRBJ2-1; D perhaps matches TRBD2 (6 bases). V was pared by 7 bases and J by 4 bases, with 26 bases between. The CDR3 has 18 amino acids. CDR1 MGHDK and CDR2 SYGVNS come from the germline V gene. CDR3 DNA sequence: TGTGCCAGCACCGAAAGGTCCCCGGGGCGGGGCTTATACAATGAGCAGTTCTTC. It translates to CASTERSPGRGLYNEQFF.

The chain combines TRBV7-9 with TRBJ2-3; perhaps D is TRBD1 or TRBD2 (5 bases each). The CDR3 loop spans 19 amino acids. The V gene's germline CDR1 is SEHNR and CDR2 FQNEAQ (reference sequence). V was cut by 5 bases and J by 3 bases, with 27 bases left in between. CDR3 sequence reads: CASSAELLGGMVITDTQYF. For the CDR3, the DNA is TGTGCCAGCAGCGCCGAACTTCTTGGGGGAATGGTGATTACAGATACGCAGTATTTT.

The rearrangement links TRBV15 to TRBJ1-1; perhaps TRBD1 as D (6 bases). V was trimmed by 3 bases and J by 4 bases, leaving 12 bases between them. Germline-derived CDR1 and CDR2 are LNHNV and YYDKDF (reference sequence). The CDR3 contains 14 residues. The DNA for the CDR3 is TGTGCCACCAGCAGCCCAGGGGAGGCCACTGAAGCTTTCTTT. Translated: CATSSPGEATEAFF.

This clonotype was observed a few times. This chain links TRBV7-2 with TRBJ2-7, with D uncertain. Germline assignment: CDR1 SGHTA and CDR2 FQGNSA. The CDR3 loop spans 11 amino acids. Trimming shortened V by 3 bases and J by 5 bases, and 5 bases separated the two germline ends. The CDR3 loop is CASSLSDEQYF. CDR3 nucleotides: TGTGCCAGCAGCTTGTCTGACGAGCAGTACTTC.

This clonotype was observed a few times. The chain employs TRBV10-3 and TRBJ1-4, with D perhaps matching TRBD1 (5 bases). This CDR3 has 18 residues. The germline gives CDR1 ENHRY, CDR2 SYGVKD. V dropped 2 bases and J dropped 5 bases, with 21 bases sitting between them. The CDR3, as DNA: TGTGCCATCAGTGAGCTCGACATCCCGACAGAGGTGAATGAAAAACTGTTTTTT. It yields the protein CAISELDIPTEVNEKLFF.

This clonotype was picked up many times. The CDR3 DNA follows: TGTGCCAGTAGTATTGCTGTTTTCGTATTCACTGAAGCTTTCTTT. It is translated as CASSIAVFVFTEAFF. The V gene is TRBV19, the J gene TRBJ1-1; D is uncertain. The germline V gene has CDR1 LNHDA and CDR2 SQIVND (reference sequence). Trimming left V 3 bases short and J 4 bases short, with 15 bases between. This CDR3 spans 15 amino acids.

The rearrangement uses TRBV6-5 and TRBJ2-7; 7 bases map to TRBD2. The germline V gene has CDR1 MNHEY and CDR2 SVGAGI. J gave up 3 bases and V 0 bases, and 5 bases lay outside the gene matches. This CDR3 region has 15 residues. CDR3 residues: CASSYSSGVGYEQYF. DNA of the CDR3: TGTGCCAGCAGTTACTCGAGCGGGGTAGGCTACGAGCAGTACTTC.

The V gene is TRBV7-2, the J gene TRBJ1-2; D remains unclear. In germline, CDR1 is SGHTA, CDR2 FQGNSA. V was shortened by 0 bases and J by 5 bases, with 4 bases between the two germline ends. This CDR3 has 12 amino acids. The CDR3 loop is CASSLAAYGYTF. The CDR3 bases are TGTGCCAGCAGCTTAGCGGCTTATGGCTACACCTTC.

The V and J genes are TRBV10-1 and TRBJ2-1; no clear D. Germline CDR1 WNHNN, CDR2 SYGVQD (reference sequence). The germline V and J ends were trimmed by 6 bases and 8 bases, with 14 bases remaining between them. The CDR3 runs to 13 residues. The CDR3: CASSYSPGDEQFF. CDR3 DNA: TGCGCCAGCAGCTACTCCCCCGGCGATGAGCAGTTCTTC.

This chain links TRBV24-1 with TRBJ2-3; 7 bases match TRBD1. Germline V gives CDR1 KGHDR, CDR2 SFDVKD. CDR3 length: 15 amino acids. With 4 bases clipped from V and 1 base from J, the junction kept 4 bases outside the gene matches. The CDR3 is CATSESGTGTDTQYF. The CDR3 DNA sequence: TGTGCCACCAGTGAATCCGGGACAGGCACAGATACGCAGTATTTT.

This chain links TRBV25-1 with TRBJ2-1; the match to TRBD2 covers 10 bases. The V gene end was trimmed by 4 bases and the J gene end by 0 bases; junction bases not matched to a gene: 9. The length of the CDR3 is 18 residues. CDR1 and CDR2 from the germline V gene are MGHDK and SYGVNS. The CDR3 here is CASSASGRADDSYNEQFF. In DNA, the CDR3 is TGTGCCAGCAGTGCCAGCGGGAGGGCCGACGACTCCTACAATGAGCAGTTCTTC.

The rearrangement joins TRBV30 to TRBJ1-2, with D perhaps matching TRBD1 (5 bases). Trimming shortened V by 5 bases and J by 4 bases, and 8 bases separated the two germline ends. The CDR3 has 11 residues. CDR1 is GTSNPN, CDR2 SVGIG, per germline (reference sequence). CDR3 region: CAWGDFYGYTF. The CDR3 region has the DNA TGTGCCTGGGGGGACTTCTATGGCTACACCTTC.

The V gene is TRBV4-1, the J gene TRBJ2-7; D perhaps matches TRBD2 (5 bases). CDR3 length: 15 residues. CDR1 is MGHRA, CDR2 YSYEKL, per germline. The germline V and J ends were trimmed by 0 bases and 4 bases, with 13 bases remaining between them. The CDR3 protein is CASSQDLLAFYEQYF. For the CDR3, the DNA is TGCGCCAGCAGCCAAGATCTCCTAGCTTTTTACGAGCAGTACTTC.

V and J are TRBV28 and TRBJ2-5; D may match TRBD1 or TRBD2 (5 bases each). V shed 2 bases and J shed 2 bases, with 18 bases lying between them. Germline V gene data show CDR1 as MDHEN and CDR2 as SYDVKM. The CDR3 is 17 residues long. Here the CDR3 reads CASSLSGATGIQETQYF. For the CDR3, the DNA is TGTGCCAGCAGTTTAAGTGGGGCGACGGGGATTCAAGAGACCCAGTACTTC. Supplemented by reference TRBV28 and TRBJ2-5, the full variable domain reads DVKVTQSSRYLVKRTGEKVFLECVQDMDHENMFWYRQDPGLGLRLIYFSYDVKMKEKGDIPEGYSVSREKKERFSLILESASTNQTSMYLCASSLSGATGIQETQYFGPGTRLLVL.

This clonotype came up once. The chain has TRBV10-3 and TRBJ1-6, with 10 bases matching TRBD1. The CDR3 is 14 amino acids. Germline CDR1 ENHRY, CDR2 SYGVKD. The junction had 6 bases not matched to a gene; V was cut back by 7 bases and J by 9 bases. CDR3 nucleotide sequence: TGTGCCATCACAGGGACAGGGGAGAGTTCACCCCTCCACTTT. Its translation: CAITGTGESSPLHF.

The gene calls are TRBV9 and TRBJ2-3; D is ambiguous. The length of the CDR3 is 13 residues. V lost 4 bases and J 7 bases, leaving 13 bases between the germline ends. Germline CDR1 is SGDLS and CDR2 is YYNGEE. CDR3 protein: CASSPSSVHTQYF. Written as DNA, the CDR3 is TGTGCCAGCAGCCCCTCGAGTGTACATACGCAGTATTTT.

In this sample, this clonotype turned up a few times. This chain uses TRBV29-1 with TRBJ2-6; TRBD1 or TRBD2 may be the D gene (5 bases each). Germline CDR1 and CDR2: SQVTM and ANQGSEA. Trimming took off 4 bases at V and 0 bases at J, with 7 bases between the two ends. This CDR3 is built from 14 residues. The CDR3 loop reads CSVGDGSGANVLTF. The CDR3 DNA sequence: TGCAGCGTTGGGGACGGCTCTGGGGCCAACGTCCTGACTTTC.

About this clonotype itself: At one boundary the junction diverges from the germline segment, which might be a read error. The V call is TRBV5-1, the J call TRBJ1-4; 9 nucleotides match TRBD1. This CDR3 is 15 amino acids long. Germline CDR1 and CDR2: SGHRS and YFSETQ. DNA for the CDR3: TGTGCCAGCAGGCACCCGGGACAGGGCGCTGAAAAACTGTTTTTT. This codes for CASRHPGQGAEKLFF. The full variable domain, completed using reference TRBV5-1 and TRBJ1-4, is KAGVTQTPRYLIKTRGQQVTLSCSPISGHRSVSWYQQTPGQGLQFLFEYFSETQRNKGNFPGRFSGRQFSNSRSEMNVSTLELGDSALYLCASRHPGQGAEKLFFGSGTQLSVL.

The rearrangement joins TRBV7-8 to TRBJ2-7; TRBD2 is a possible D gene (5 bases). The CDR3 totals 11 residues. CDR1 is SGHVS, CDR2 FQNEAQ, per germline. V was clipped by 5 bases and J by 9 bases, with 11 bases between them. The CDR3 spells CASSQTGGQYF. The CDR3 DNA is TGTGCCAGCAGCCAGACCGGAGGGCAGTACTTC.

The table lists this clonotype with a count of one. The rearrangement links TRBV7-2 to TRBJ2-3; 9 bases line up with TRBD1. Germline trimming cut 5 bases from V and 2 bases from J; bases unmatched to any gene: 11. CDR1 and CDR2 (germline): SGHTA, FQGNSA. The CDR3 loop spans 17 amino acids. CDR3 amino acids: CASSGQGPNPDTDTQYF. The CDR3 DNA is TGTGCCAGCAGCGGACAGGGGCCCAATCCAGACACAGATACGCAGTATTTT.

This chain uses TRBV7-2 with TRBJ2-7; 7 positions agree with TRBD1. The germline gives CDR1 SGHTA, CDR2 FQGNSA. V was clipped by 4 bases and J by 4 bases; unmatched bases: 4. CDR3 length equals 13 residues. The CDR3 bases are TGTGCCAGCAGCTCGACAGGGTTATACGAGCAGTACTTC. Translation gives CASSSTGLYEQYF. The full variable domain, with the rest looked up from reference TRBV7-2 and TRBJ2-7, is GAGVSQSPSNKVTEKGKDVELRCDPISGHTALYWYRQSLGQGLEFLIYFQGNSAPDKSGLPSDRFSAERTGGSVSTLTIQRTQQEDSAVYLCASSSTGLYEQYFGPGTRLTVT.

The rearrangement uses TRBV19 and TRBJ1-1; TRBD1 matches 11 bases. In germline, CDR1 is LNHDA, CDR2 SQIVND (reference sequence). The length of the CDR3 is 14 residues. V gave up 5 bases and J gave up 10 bases; unmatched junction bases: 9. The CDR3 DNA reads as TGTGCCAGTAGTGTGGGACAGGGGGACGGAGGAGCTTTCTTT. Translated: CASSVGQGDGGAFF.